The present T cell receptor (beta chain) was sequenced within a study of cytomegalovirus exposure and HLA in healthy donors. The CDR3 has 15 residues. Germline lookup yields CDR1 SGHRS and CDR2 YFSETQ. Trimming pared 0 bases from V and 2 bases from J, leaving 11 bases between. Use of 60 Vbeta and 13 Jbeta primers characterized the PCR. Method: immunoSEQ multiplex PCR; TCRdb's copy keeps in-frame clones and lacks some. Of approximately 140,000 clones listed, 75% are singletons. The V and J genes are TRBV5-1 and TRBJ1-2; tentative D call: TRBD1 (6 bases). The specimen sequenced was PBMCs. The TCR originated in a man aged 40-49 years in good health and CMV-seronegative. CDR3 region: CASSLGGPGNYGYTF. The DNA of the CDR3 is TGCGCCAGCAGCTTGGGGGGGCCCGGGAACTATGGCTACACCTTC.